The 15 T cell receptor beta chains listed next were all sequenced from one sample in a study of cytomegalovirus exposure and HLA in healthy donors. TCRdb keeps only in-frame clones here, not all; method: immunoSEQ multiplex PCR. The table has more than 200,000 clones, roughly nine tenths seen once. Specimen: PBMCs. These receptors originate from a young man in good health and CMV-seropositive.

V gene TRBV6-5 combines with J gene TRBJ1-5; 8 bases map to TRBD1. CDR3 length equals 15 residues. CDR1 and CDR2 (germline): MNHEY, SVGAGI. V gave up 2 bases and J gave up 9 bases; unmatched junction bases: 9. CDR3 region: CASSYTGGVSSPQHF. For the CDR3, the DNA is TGTGCCAGCAGTTACACAGGGGGGGTTTCCTCGCCCCAGCATTTT.

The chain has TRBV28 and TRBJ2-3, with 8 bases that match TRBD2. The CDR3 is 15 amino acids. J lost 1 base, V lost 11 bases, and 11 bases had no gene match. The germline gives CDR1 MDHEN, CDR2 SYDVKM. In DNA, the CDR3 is TGTGCCTCACAAACGAGCGGGAGAGGCACAGATACGCAGTATTTT. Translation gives CASQTSGRGTDTQYF.

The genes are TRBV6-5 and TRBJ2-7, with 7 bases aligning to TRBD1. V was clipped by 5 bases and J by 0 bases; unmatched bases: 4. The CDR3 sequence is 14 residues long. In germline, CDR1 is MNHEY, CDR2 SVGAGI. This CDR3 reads CASSEGDSSYEQYF. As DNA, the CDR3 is TGTGCCAGCAGTGAAGGGGACAGCTCCTACGAGCAGTACTTC.

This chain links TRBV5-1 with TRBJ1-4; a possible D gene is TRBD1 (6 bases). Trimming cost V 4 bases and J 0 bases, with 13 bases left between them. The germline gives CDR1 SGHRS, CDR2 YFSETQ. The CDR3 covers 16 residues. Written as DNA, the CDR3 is TGCGCCAGCAGCCAGCGGGGGGGCGCAACTAATGAAAAACTGTTTTTT. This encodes CASSQRGGATNEKLFF.

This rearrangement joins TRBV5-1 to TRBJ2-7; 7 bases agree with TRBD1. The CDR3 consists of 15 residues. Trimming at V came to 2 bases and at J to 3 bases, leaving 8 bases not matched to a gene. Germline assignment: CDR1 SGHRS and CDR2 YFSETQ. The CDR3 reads CASSLTGTEIYEQYF. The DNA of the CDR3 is TGCGCCAGCAGCTTAACCGGGACAGAGATCTACGAGCAGTACTTC.

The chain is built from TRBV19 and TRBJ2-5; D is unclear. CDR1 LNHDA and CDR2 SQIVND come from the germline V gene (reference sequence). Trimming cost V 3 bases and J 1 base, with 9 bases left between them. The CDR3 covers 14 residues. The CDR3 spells CASSMDRTQETQYF. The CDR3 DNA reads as TGTGCCAGTAGTATGGACCGAACCCAAGAGACCCAGTACTTC.

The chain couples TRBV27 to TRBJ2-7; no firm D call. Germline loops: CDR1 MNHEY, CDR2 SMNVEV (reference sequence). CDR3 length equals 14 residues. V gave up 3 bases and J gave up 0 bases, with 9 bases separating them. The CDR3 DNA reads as TGTGCCAGCAGTTTTTCATCGAGCTCCTACGAGCAGTACTTC. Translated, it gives CASSFSSSSYEQYF.

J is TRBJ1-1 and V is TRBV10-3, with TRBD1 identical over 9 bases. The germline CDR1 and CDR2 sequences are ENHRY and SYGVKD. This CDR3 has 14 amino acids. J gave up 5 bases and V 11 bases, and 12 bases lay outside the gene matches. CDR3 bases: TGTGCCGTAATCCCGGGACAGGGACGAACTGAAGCTTTCTTT. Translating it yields CAVIPGQGRTEAFF.

This CDR3 reads CASSYGLRGYGYTF. The CDR3 DNA is TGTGCCAGCAGTTACGGGCTTCGGGGCTATGGCTACACCTTC. The chain links TRBV25-1 to TRBJ1-2; no reliable D call. CDR1 is MGHDK and CDR2 is SYGVNS in the germline V gene. The CDR3 is made up of 14 amino acids. V gave up 5 bases and J gave up 4 bases, with 14 bases separating them.

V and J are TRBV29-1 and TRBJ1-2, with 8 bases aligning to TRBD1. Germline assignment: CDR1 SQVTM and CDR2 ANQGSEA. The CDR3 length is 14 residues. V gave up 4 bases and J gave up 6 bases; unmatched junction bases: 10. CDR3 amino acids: CSVGSGGIANGYTF. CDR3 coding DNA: TGCAGCGTTGGATCAGGGGGCATCGCTAATGGCTACACCTTC.

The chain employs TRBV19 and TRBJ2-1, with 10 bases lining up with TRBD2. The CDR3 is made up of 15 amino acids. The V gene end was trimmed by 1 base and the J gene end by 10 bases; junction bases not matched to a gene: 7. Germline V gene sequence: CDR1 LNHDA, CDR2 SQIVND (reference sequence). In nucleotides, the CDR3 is TGTGCCAGTAGTATAGTAACTAGCGGGACCCCGGAGCAGTTCTTC. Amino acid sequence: CASSIVTSGTPEQFF.

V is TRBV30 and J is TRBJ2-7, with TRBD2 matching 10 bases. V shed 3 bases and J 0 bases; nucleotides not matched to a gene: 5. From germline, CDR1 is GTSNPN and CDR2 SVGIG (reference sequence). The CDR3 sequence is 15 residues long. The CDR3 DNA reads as TGTGCCTGGAGACCTAGCGGGAGTTACTCCTACGAGCAGTACTTC. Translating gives CAWRPSGSYSYEQYF.

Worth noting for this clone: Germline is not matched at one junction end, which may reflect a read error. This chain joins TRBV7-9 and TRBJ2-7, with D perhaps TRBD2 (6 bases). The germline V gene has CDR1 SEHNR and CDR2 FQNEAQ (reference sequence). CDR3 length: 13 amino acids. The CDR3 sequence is CASSVAESYEQYF. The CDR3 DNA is TGTGCCAGCAGCGTAGCGGAGTCCTACGAGCAGTACTTC.

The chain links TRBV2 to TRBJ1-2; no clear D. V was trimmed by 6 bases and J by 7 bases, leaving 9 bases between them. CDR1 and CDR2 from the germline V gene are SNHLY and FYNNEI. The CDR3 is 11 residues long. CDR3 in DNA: TGTGCCAGCAGGTACAGATCTGGCTACACCTTC. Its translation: CASRYRSGYTF.

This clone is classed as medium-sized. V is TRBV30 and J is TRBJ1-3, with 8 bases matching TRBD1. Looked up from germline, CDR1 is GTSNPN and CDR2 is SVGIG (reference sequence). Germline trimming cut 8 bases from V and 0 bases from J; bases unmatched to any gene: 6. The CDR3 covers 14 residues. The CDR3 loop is CAHGQGFSGNTIYF. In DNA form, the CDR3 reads TGTGCCCATGGACAGGGTTTCTCTGGAAACACCATATATTTT.